This T cell receptor (beta chain) emerged from a study of T cell repertoires in cytomegalovirus infection. Study details: As its CMV epitopes, the study selected recently identified HLA-C-restricted and well-studied HLA-B-restricted targets. In public TCR beta signatures, there were indications of both CMV infection and matching HLA type. General study points: HLA-C-restricted CMV-specific TCR beta clonotypes prevailed in the ex vivo response.

Germline V CDR1 and CDR2: SGHTA, FQGNSA. Trimming stripped 1 base from V and 3 bases from J, with 7 bases between. The CDR3 loop spans 13 amino acids. For this clonotype: Its antigen is not known.

TCRdb re-called the reads through MiXCR, storing one row per CDR3 protein. The data hold under 200,000 distinct CDR3 sequences, with about 22% observed a single time. This clonotype was sampled from a human donor in good health (CMV status not recorded). Some clones in this sample may be carry-over from other donors' samples. The chain couples TRBV7-2 to TRBJ2-7; D not resolved. The sample consisted of CD8+ T cells from cultured PBMCs, taken from culture after CMV antigen stimulation. The CDR3 region is CASSLGTNYEQYF. The CDR3 DNA reads as TGTGCCAGCAGCTTAGGGACCAACTACGAGCAGTACTTC.